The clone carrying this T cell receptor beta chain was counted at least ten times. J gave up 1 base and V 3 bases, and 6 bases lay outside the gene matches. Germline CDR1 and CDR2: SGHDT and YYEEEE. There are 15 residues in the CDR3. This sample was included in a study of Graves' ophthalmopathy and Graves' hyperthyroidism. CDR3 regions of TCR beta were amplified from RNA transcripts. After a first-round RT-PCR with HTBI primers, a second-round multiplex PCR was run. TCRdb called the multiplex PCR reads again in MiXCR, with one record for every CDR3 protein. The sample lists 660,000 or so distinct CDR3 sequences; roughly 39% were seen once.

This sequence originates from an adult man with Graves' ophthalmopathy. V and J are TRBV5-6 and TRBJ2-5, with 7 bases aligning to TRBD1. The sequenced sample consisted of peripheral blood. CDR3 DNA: TGTGCCAGCAGCTCGGGACAGCTACTCCAAGAGACCCAGTACTTC. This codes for CASSSGQLLQETQYF.